This T cell receptor beta chain is from a study of blood T cell repertoires in COVID-19. For the study at large: The United States, Italy and Spain supplied acute and convalescent COVID-19 samples.

This clone has a single count. Original analysis: Amplification of reference gene primers provided the estimated nucleated cell counts. TCRdb's copy holds only in-frame clones and misses some; the assay was immunoSEQ multiplex PCR. V and J calls and clone size follow that table, whereas D and trimming were derived from the DNA. The repertoire holds 250,000 to 300,000 clones, with over 75% as singletons. Germline lookup yields CDR1 ENHRY and CDR2 SYGVKD. The V end was cut by 3 bases, the J end by 3 bases, with 15 bases between. The CDR3 is 15 residues long. The receptor comes from a woman under 40 with acute or convalescent COVID-19. The V gene is TRBV10-3, the J gene TRBJ2-7; no clear D. The sample was peripheral blood. DNA for the CDR3: TGTGCCATCAGTGATTTTTCAGTGACACACTACGAGCAGTACTTC. This sequence encodes CAISDFSVTHYEQYF.